Shown below are 3 T cell receptor beta chains from a single sample sequenced in a study of identical twins. A single record per CDR3 protein comes from TCRdb applying MiXCR to the 5' RACE reads. Of about 490,000 distinct CDR3 sequences listed, nearly 15% are singletons. These same data were also listed under a study on yellow fever vaccine responses in identical twins.

The sample consisted of CD4+ T cells sorted from blood. Every receptor here comes from a young woman in good health.

This chain joins TRBV12-5 and TRBJ2-2; tentative D call: TRBD2 (6 bases). V lost 3 bases and J lost 4, with 15 bases in between. Germline V lookup: CDR1 LGHNT, CDR2 FRNRAP. The CDR3 runs to 16 residues. The CDR3 bases are TGTGCTAGTGGTTTAACAGTAGGAGGGCCCACCGGGGAGCTGTTTTTT. Translation gives CASGLTVGGPTGELFF.

This clonotype occurred a few times. The gene calls are TRBV28 and TRBJ1-2; D remains ambiguous. V gave up 3 bases and J gave up 2 bases, with 7 bases separating them. This CDR3 contains 13 residues. Germline-derived CDR1 and CDR2 are MDHEN and SYDVKM. The DNA of the CDR3 is TGTGCCAGCAGTTTCAGAAGCAACTATGGCTACACCTTC. It translates to CASSFRSNYGYTF.

This clonotype turned up a few times. The chain is built from TRBV20-1 and TRBJ2-7; D is possibly TRBD1 or TRBD2 (5 bases each). Germline lookup yields CDR1 DFQATT and CDR2 SNEGSKA (reference sequence). The CDR3 extends over 15 amino acids. V dropped 1 base and J dropped 5 bases, with 18 bases sitting between them. The CDR3 protein is CSARALFPGLDEQYF. Here the CDR3 DNA reads TGCAGTGCTAGAGCCCTATTCCCGGGGCTGGACGAGCAGTACTTC.